These 13 T cell receptor beta chains were sequenced from one sample in a study of T cell changes during pregnancy in multiple sclerosis. Measured with immunoSEQ multiplex PCR; TCRdb has only the in-frame clones, and not every one. The sample includes roughly 39,000 clones, nearly 95% of them seen just once. The material was CD4+ T cells from peripheral blood mononuclear cells, obtained after pregnancy. These receptors were collected from a female donor in good health, enrolled as a control in a pregnancy study.

This clone came up once. The chain is built from TRBV19 and TRBJ1-2; 7 bases match TRBD1. CDR3 length equals 16 residues. The ends lost 5 bases at V and 4 bases at J; junction bases unmatched: 13. Germline V gene sequence: CDR1 LNHDA, CDR2 SQIVND (reference sequence). The CDR3 is CASSASAGTAFYGYTF. The CDR3 region has the DNA TGTGCCAGTAGTGCCTCCGCCGGGACAGCCTTCTATGGCTACACCTTC. The whole variable domain, filled in from reference TRBV19 and TRBJ1-2, reads DGGITQSPKYLFRKEGQNVTLSCEQNLNHDAMYWYRQDPGQGLRLIYYSQIVNDFQKGDIAEGYSVSREKKESFPLTVTSAQKNPTAFYLCASSASAGTAFYGYTFGSGTRLTVV.

The chain combines TRBV5-8 with TRBJ1-2; 9 bases match TRBD1. CDR3 length: 13 amino acids. The V gene end was trimmed by 3 bases and the J gene end by 7 bases; junction bases not matched to a gene: 4. The germline V gene has CDR1 SGHTS and CDR2 YDEGEE. The CDR3 loop is CASSWTGEVGYTF. In nucleotides, the CDR3 is TGTGCCAGCAGCTGGACAGGGGAGGTTGGCTACACCTTC. The variable domain in full, with the rest retrieved from reference TRBV5-8 and TRBJ1-2, is EAGVTQSPTHLIKTRGQQATLRCSPISGHTSVYWYQQALGLGLQFLLWYDEGEERNRGNFPPRFSGRQFPNYSSELNVNALELEDSALYLCASSWTGEVGYTFGSGTRLTVV.

This clone appeared a single time. V gene TRBV10-3 combines with J gene TRBJ2-3, with TRBD2 matching over 9 bases. V dropped 5 bases and J dropped 3; count of bases not matched to a gene: 3. The CDR3 length is 14 residues. Germline CDR1 is ENHRY and CDR2 is SYGVKD. This CDR3 is CAISTGLATDTQYF. DNA for the CDR3: TGTGCCATCAGTACGGGACTAGCTACAGATACGCAGTATTTT.

The DNA of the CDR3 is TGTGCCAGCAGCCCTACTAGTTCTGGTACAGATACGCAGTATTTT. This gives the protein CASSPTSSGTDTQYF. The chain links TRBV7-9 to TRBJ2-3; D is possibly TRBD2 (5 bases). V was cut by 5 bases and J by 3 bases, with 15 bases left in between. The germline gives CDR1 SEHNR, CDR2 FQNEAQ (reference sequence). This CDR3 is 15 amino acids long. Full variable domain (missing parts from reference TRBV7-9 and TRBJ2-3): DTGVSQNPRHKITKRGQNVTFRCDPISEHNRLYWYRQTLGQGPEFLTYFQNEAQLEKSRLLSDRFSAERPKGSFSTLEIQRTEQGDSAMYLCASSPTSSGTDTQYFGPGTRLTVL.

Only one count was recorded for this clone. The V and J genes are TRBV11-3 and TRBJ1-1; TRBD1 is a possible D gene (6 bases). Trimming removed 9 bases from V and 6 bases from J, with 8 bases in between. The CDR3 sequence is 10 residues long. The germline V gene encodes CDR1 SGHNT and CDR2 YENEEA. CDR3 protein: CASGQPEAFF. CDR3 DNA sequence: TGTGCCAGTGGACAGCCTGAAGCTTTCTTT. The whole variable domain, remainder taken from reference TRBV11-3 and TRBJ1-1, is EAGVVQSPRYKIIEKKQPVAFWCNPISGHNTLYWYLQNLGQGPELLIRYENEEAVDDSQLPKDRFSAERLKGVDSTLKIQPAELGDSAVYLCASGQPEAFFGQGTRLTVV.

V usage is TRBV19 and J usage is TRBJ2-7, with TRBD1 as a possible D gene (6 bases). CDR3 length: 14 amino acids. V lost 5 bases and J lost 3, with 14 bases in between. Germline CDR1 is LNHDA and CDR2 is SQIVND (reference sequence). CDR3 coding DNA: TGTGCCAGTAGTTACAGGGCGTACAACTACGAGCAGTACTTC. Residues: CASSYRAYNYEQYF.

This clone was counted a single time. The chain couples TRBV30 to TRBJ2-5, with D tentatively TRBD1 (6 bases). The germline gives CDR1 GTSNPN, CDR2 SVGIG (reference sequence). This CDR3 has 12 residues. Trimming took 3 bases from V and 5 from J, leaving 10 bases between them. Written as DNA, the CDR3 is TGTGCCTGGAGGTTGGGGGCCGAGACCCAGTACTTC. The encoded protein is CAWRLGAETQYF.

The V gene is TRBV7-2, the J gene TRBJ1-5; TRBD1 aligns across 7 bases. The ends lost 5 bases at V and 0 bases at J; junction bases unmatched: 10. The CDR3 contains 17 residues. Per germline, CDR1 SGHTA and CDR2 FQGNSA. The CDR3 bases are TGTGCCAGCAGCCCATCCTTGACAGGGTATAGCAATCAGCCCCAGCATTTT. This codes for CASSPSLTGYSNQPQHF. The full variable domain, rest sourced from reference TRBV7-2 and TRBJ1-5, is GAGVSQSPSNKVTEKGKDVELRCDPISGHTALYWYRQSLGQGLEFLIYFQGNSAPDKSGLPSDRFSAERTGGSVSTLTIQRTQQEDSAVYLCASSPSLTGYSNQPQHFGDGTRLSIL.

The gene calls are TRBV25-1 and TRBJ1-5, with 9 bases that match TRBD1. Germline V lookup: CDR1 MGHDK, CDR2 SYGVNS. V lost 1 base and J lost 6; bases outside the gene matches: 7. The CDR3 consists of 16 residues. CDR3 sequence reads: CASSESRGTGCQPQHF. The CDR3, as DNA: TGTGCCAGCAGTGAATCAAGGGGGACAGGGTGTCAGCCCCAGCATTTT.

The chain recombines TRBV29-1 with TRBJ2-7; possible D gene TRBD1, 6 bases. V shed 5 bases and J shed 3 bases, with 8 bases lying between them. From germline, CDR1 is SQVTM and CDR2 ANQGSEA. The CDR3 extends over 11 amino acids. CDR3 region: CSVLRGYEQYF. CDR3 in DNA: TGCAGCGTTCTCAGGGGCTACGAGCAGTACTTC.

The chain uses TRBV7-6 and TRBJ1-1; tentatively, D is TRBD1 (6 bases). This CDR3 region has 15 residues. Germline V gene data show CDR1 as SGHVS and CDR2 as FNYEAQ. Trimming removed 5 bases at V and 5 bases at J, with 18 bases between. The CDR3 protein is CASSPHPGEWTEAFF. The CDR3, as DNA: TGTGCCAGCAGCCCCCATCCAGGGGAGTGGACTGAAGCTTTCTTT.

The genes are TRBV5-6 and TRBJ1-2, with D perhaps matching TRBD1 (6 bases). Germline V gene sequence: CDR1 SGHDT, CDR2 YYEEEE. The CDR3 runs 13 residues. Trimming removed 7 bases at V and 7 bases at J, with 17 bases between. CDR3 in DNA: TGTGCCAGCGCCCCCGGGGGGCTCGCTGGCTACACCTTC. Translation: CASAPGGLAGYTF.

This chain joins TRBV19 and TRBJ1-4; TRBD1 is a possible D gene (5 bases). The CDR3 is 14 residues long. V was pared by 5 bases and J by 4 bases, with 11 bases between. Germline V lookup: CDR1 LNHDA, CDR2 SQIVND (reference sequence). The CDR3 spells CASSPGQFNEKLFF. In DNA, the CDR3 is TGTGCCAGTAGTCCCGGACAATTTAATGAAAAACTGTTTTTT.